This T cell receptor beta chain was captured in a study of neoadjuvant anti-PD-1 for oral cavity cancer (dated by TCRdb to about 2021). With respect to the entire study: Patients mostly received three to four biweekly doses of nivolumab at 3 mg/kg before curative-intent surgical resection. Patients without progression received a fourth nivolumab dose around day 43 and underwent definitive surgical resection on days 50-56. Responders were defined as patients with complete response, partial response or stable disease by RECIST 1.1; non-responders were defined as patients with progression. There were 12 patients in the parent correlative cohort, and the response rate was less than 40%.

For deep sequencing, PBMC libraries mostly used around 0.45 ug of input genomic DNA, with six replicates for each sample. TCRbeta libraries were prepared with the immunoSEQ hsTCRbeta kit according to the manufacturer's instructions. Sequencing of the completed libraries took place using an Illumina NovaSeq 6000 S4 flow cell after they had been pooled to about 3.2 nM. The authors' analysis ran thus. The immunoSEQ Analyzer handled quality control and preprocessing of the raw data. The analysis was restricted to productive rearrangements, with each unique CDR3 amino acid sequence defining a clonotype. Using the R package tcR, the researchers computed the Gini-Simpson index as their estimate of repertoire clonality. Gini indices were compared with Student's t test, and associations with tumor size change were assessed by Pearson correlation. In its TCRdb copy, this immuneACCESS table keeps in-frame sequences only and misses some clones. Where compared with another copy, unresolved V genes explain less than half of these, and the others have no known cause. V and J calls and clone size come straight from that table; D and trimming were deduced from the DNA. This sample comprises 14,000 to 15,000 clones, 65% to 80% of them detected only once. Approximately 2.9% of the sample is in the top ten clones.

Regarding this clone: Its binding antigen is unknown. Within one base of it there is no much larger clone, and no base qualities were kept.

The time point label for this specimen denotes: before neoadjuvant nivolumab. Patients had been newly diagnosed with stage II-IVA oral cavity squamous cell carcinoma, and no prior systemic or radiation treatment had been given to the patients. The cohort consisted of patients with HPV-negative, locally advanced oral cavity squamous cell carcinoma. No culture maintenance or expansion was done, as the peripheral blood mononuclear cells went straight to analysis. The samples were drawn from a longitudinal correlative study tied to a single-arm phase II trial testing neoadjuvant nivolumab in oral cavity squamous cell carcinoma. Subject-matched pre- and post-treatment PBMCs and tumors from three responders and three non-responders underwent genomic DNA-based TCRbeta sequencing. Peripheral blood mononuclear cells were collected before nivolumab treatment and were collected again after treatment, at the time of surgery. Genomic DNA was isolated from PBMCs using the Maxwell RSC DNA from Cells kit.

General study outcomes and caveats: Only three patients per response group were included in the TCR analyses, and larger cohorts for validation were called for by the authors. Within PBMCs, T cell clonality (Gini index) was significantly higher in non-responders than responders after neoadjuvant nivolumab. Higher pretreatment blood Treg/Th17 ratios correlated with both higher pretreatment blood TCRbeta clonality and lower post-treatment tumor TCRbeta clonality.

V loses 7 bases, J loses 6 bases, and the germline ends lie 18 bases apart. Looking up the germline V gene yields CDR1 ENHRY and CDR2 SYGVKD. From the cysteine up to the phenylalanine, the CDR3 has a length of 14 residues. The sequence is cut down to CDR3 DNA, 42 bases in frame from base 1. This clonotype was obtained from a person aged 40 to 85 with oral cavity squamous cell carcinoma. The V and J genes are TRBV10-3 and TRBJ1-1, with no confidently assigned D gene. The sample here was PBMCs, taken before nivolumab (anti-PD-1) treatment. CDR3 protein: CAIKGREVGSEAFF. At the DNA level, the sequence is TGTGCCATCAAAGGGAGGGAGGTTGGGTCTGAAGCTTTCTTT.